This TCR beta chain was identified during a study of blood T cell repertoires in COVID-19. The CDR3 extends over 15 amino acids. V was pared by 0 bases and J by 8 bases, with 4 bases of the junction left unmatched. The germline CDR1 and CDR2 sequences are SGHRS and YFSETQ. The repertoire was sequenced with immunoSEQ multiplex PCR; TCRdb's copy has only in-frame clones and lacks some. The sample holds about 110,000 clones, roughly 80% seen once. The V gene is TRBV5-1, the J gene TRBJ1-6; 8 positions agree with TRBD1. This TCR was recovered from a woman aged 60-75 years with acute or convalescent COVID-19. Input material: peripheral blood. The DNA of the CDR3 is TGCGCCAGCAGCTTGGCAGGGGGCGCGGATTCACCCCTCCACTTT. Translation gives CASSLAGGADSPLHF.